The clone carrying this T cell receptor beta chain turned up a few times. This entry is derived from a study of blood T cell repertoires in COVID-19. On the study more broadly: Spain, Italy and the United States supplied samples that represented acute and convalescent COVID-19. T cells, B-cell-depleted T cells, or PBMCs supplied cDNA or gDNA.

V lost 0 bases and J 1 base, leaving 12 bases between the germline ends. The germline gives CDR1 KGHSH, CDR2 LQKENI. CDR3 length equals 16 residues. Profiled with immunoSEQ multiplex PCR; TCRdb holds only in-frame clones, not every one. The sample comprises 300,000 to 350,000 clones, 65% to 90% of which are singletons, and around 4.2% rests with the top ten. Recruits, aged roughly 18 to 95 years, lived in 25 or so US areas. Participants' own reports of clinical history determined their cohort assignment. Sequencing input: PBMCs or T cells enriched from blood (not recorded which). V gene TRBV18 combines with J gene TRBJ1-1; perhaps TRBD1 as D (6 bases). The sequence was obtained from a woman between 35 and 50 years old with acute COVID-19. Here the CDR3 reads CASSPPTDSSNTEAFF. The CDR3 coding sequence is TGTGCCAGCTCACCACCGACGGACAGTTCGAACACTGAAGCTTTCTTT. Full variable domain (outside the CDR3, taken from reference TRBV18 and TRBJ1-1): NAGVMQNPRHLVRRRGQEARLRCSPMKGHSHVYWYRQLPEEGLKFMVYLQKENIIDESGMPKERFSAEFPKEGPSILRIQQVVRGDSAAYFCASSPPTDSSNTEAFFGQGTRLTVV.